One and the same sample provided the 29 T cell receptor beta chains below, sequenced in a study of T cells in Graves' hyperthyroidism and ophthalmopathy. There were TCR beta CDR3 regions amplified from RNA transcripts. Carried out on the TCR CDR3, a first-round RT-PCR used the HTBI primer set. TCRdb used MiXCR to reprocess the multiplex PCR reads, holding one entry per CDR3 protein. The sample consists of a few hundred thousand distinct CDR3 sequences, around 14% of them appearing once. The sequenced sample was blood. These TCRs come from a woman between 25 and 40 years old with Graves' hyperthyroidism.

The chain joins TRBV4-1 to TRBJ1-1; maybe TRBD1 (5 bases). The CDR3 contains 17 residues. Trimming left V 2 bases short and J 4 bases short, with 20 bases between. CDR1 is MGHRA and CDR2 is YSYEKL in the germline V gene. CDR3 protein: CASSQKMGLGAITEAFF. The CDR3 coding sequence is TGCGCCAGCAGCCAAAAGATGGGACTAGGGGCCATCACTGAAGCTTTCTTT.

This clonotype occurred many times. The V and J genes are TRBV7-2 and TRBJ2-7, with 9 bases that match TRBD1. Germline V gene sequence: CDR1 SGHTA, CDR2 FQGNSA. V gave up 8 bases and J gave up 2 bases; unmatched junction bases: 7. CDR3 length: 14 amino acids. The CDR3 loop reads CASANRQGAYEQYF. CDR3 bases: TGTGCCAGCGCAAACCGACAGGGGGCCTACGAGCAGTACTTC.

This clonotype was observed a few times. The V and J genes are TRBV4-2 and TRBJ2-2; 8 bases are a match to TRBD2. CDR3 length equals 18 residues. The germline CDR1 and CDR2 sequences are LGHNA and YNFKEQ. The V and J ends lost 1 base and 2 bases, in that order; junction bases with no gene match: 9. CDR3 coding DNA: TGTGCCAGCAGCCAAGTGGGATTAGCGGGGATTAACACCGGGGAGCTGTTTTTT. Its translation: CASSQVGLAGINTGELFF.

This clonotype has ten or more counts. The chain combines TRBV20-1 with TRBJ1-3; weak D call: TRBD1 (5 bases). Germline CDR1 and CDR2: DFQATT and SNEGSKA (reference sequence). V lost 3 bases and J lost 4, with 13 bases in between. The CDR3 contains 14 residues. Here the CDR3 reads CSARRQGTGNTIYF. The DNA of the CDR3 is TGCAGTGCTAGGCGCCAGGGCACGGGAAACACCATATATTTT.

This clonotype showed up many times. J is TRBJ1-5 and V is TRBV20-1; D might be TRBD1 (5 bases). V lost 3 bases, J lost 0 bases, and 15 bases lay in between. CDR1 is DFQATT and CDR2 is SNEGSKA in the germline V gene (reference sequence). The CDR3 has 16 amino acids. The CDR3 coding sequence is TGCAGTGCTAGGATCCAGGGACGGGGTAGCAATCAGCCCCAGCATTTT. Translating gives CSARIQGRGSNQPQHF.

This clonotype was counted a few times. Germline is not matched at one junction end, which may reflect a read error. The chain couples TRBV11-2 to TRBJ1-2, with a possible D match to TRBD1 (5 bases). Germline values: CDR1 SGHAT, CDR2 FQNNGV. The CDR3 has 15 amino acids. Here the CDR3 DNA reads TGTGCCAGCAGCTTAGGGTCTGGGACTAACTTTGGCTACACCTTC. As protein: CASSLGSGTNFGYTF.

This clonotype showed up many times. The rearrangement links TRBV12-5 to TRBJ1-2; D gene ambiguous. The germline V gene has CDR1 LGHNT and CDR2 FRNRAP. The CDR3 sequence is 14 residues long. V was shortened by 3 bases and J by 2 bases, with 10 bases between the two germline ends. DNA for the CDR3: TGTGCTAGTGGTTTCGGGCCTGGGAACTATGGCTACACCTTC. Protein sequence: CASGFGPGNYGYTF.

The CDR3 sequence: CASRLADNEQFF. CDR3 sequence (DNA): TGTGCCAGCCGACTAGCGGACAATGAGCAGTTCTTC. This rearrangement joins TRBV27 to TRBJ2-1, with 9 bases fitting TRBD2. This CDR3 comprises 12 residues. Per germline, CDR1 MNHEY and CDR2 SMNVEV (reference sequence). The V and J ends lost 8 bases and 5 bases, in that order; junction bases with no gene match: 1.

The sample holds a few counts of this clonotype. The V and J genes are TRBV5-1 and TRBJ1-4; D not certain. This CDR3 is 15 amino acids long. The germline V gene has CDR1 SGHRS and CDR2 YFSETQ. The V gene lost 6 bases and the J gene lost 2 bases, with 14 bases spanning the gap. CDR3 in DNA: TGCGCCAGCAACTTACTTGCCAGCACTAATGAAAAACTGTTTTTT. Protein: CASNLLASTNEKLFF. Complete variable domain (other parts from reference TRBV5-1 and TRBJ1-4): KAGVTQTPRYLIKTRGQQVTLSCSPISGHRSVSWYQQTPGQGLQFLFEYFSETQRNKGNFPGRFSGRQFSNSRSEMNVSTLELGDSALYLCASNLLASTNEKLFFGSGTQLSVL.

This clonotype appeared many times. The CDR3 DNA sequence: TGTGCCAGCAGCTTAGATGTCGGGGAGCTGTTTTTT. It codes for CASSLDVGELFF. The chain joins TRBV7-2 to TRBJ2-2; D ambiguous. Germline CDR1 reads SGHTA; CDR2 reads FQGNSA. The CDR3 sequence is 12 residues long. Trimming took off 1 base at V and 7 bases at J, with 4 bases between the two ends.

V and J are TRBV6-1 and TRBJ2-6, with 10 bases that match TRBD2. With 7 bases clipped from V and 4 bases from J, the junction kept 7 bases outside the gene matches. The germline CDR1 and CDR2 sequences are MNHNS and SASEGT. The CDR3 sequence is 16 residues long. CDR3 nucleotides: TGTGCCAGCAAGCGGGAGGGCCAGTCGGGGGCCAACGTCCTGACTTTC. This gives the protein CASKREGQSGANVLTF.

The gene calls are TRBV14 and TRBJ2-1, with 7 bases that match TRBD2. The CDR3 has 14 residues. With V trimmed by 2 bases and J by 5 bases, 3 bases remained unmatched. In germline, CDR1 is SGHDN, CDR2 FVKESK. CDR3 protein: CASSQRDYDNEQFF. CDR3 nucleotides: TGTGCCAGCAGCCAAAGGGACTACGACAATGAGCAGTTCTTC.

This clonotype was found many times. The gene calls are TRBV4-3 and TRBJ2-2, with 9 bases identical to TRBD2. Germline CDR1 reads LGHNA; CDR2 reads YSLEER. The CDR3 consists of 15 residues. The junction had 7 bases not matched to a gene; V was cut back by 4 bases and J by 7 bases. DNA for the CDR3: TGCGCCAGCAGCCGAACAGCGGGAGGAAGCGGGGAGCTGTTTTTT. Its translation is CASSRTAGGSGELFF.

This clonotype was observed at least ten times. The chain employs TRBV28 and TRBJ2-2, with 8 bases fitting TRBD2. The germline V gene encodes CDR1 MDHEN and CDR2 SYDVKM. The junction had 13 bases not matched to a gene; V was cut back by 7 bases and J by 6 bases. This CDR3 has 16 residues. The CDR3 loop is CASTTGLAGSAGELFF. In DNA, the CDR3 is TGTGCCAGCACTACGGGGTTAGCGGGATCTGCCGGGGAGCTGTTTTTT.

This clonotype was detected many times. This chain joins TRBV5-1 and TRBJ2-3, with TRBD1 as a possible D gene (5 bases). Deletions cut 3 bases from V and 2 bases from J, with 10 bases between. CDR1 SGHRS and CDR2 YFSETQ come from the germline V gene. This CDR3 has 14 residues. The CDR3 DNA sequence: TGCGCCAGCAGCTCTTTCGGACACACAGATACGCAGTATTTT. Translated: CASSSFGHTDTQYF.

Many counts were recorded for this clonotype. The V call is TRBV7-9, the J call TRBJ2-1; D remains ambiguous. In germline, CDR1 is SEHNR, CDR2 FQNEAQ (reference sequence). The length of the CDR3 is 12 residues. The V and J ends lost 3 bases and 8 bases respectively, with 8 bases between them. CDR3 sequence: CASSFALDEQFF. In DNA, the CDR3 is TGTGCCAGCAGCTTTGCGTTGGATGAGCAGTTCTTC.

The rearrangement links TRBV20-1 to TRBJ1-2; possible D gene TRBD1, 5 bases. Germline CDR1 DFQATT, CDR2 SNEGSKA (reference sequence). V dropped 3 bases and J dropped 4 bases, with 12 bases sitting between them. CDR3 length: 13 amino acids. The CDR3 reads CSASRADSYGYTF. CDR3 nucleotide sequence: TGCAGTGCTAGCAGGGCAGACTCCTATGGCTACACCTTC.

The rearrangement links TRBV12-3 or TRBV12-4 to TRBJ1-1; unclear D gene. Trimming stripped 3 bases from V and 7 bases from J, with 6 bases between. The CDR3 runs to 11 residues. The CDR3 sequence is CASSFGVEAFF. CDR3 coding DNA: TGTGCCAGCAGTTTTGGTGTTGAAGCTTTCTTT.

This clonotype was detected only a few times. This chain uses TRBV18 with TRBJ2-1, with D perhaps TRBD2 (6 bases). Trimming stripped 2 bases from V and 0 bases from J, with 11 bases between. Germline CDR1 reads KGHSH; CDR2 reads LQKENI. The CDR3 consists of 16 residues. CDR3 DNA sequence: TGTGCCAGCTCACCAAGTGCGGGGAGCTCCTACAATGAGCAGTTCTTC. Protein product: CASSPSAGSSYNEQFF.

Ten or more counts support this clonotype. CDR3 residues: CSASSQGGVSVSYNEQFF. CDR3 DNA: TGCAGTGCTAGTAGTCAGGGTGGAGTTTCTGTGTCCTACAATGAGCAGTTCTTC. This chain connects TRBV20-1 to TRBJ2-1, with D perhaps TRBD1 (5 bases). The CDR3 loop spans 18 amino acids. Trimming removed 3 bases from V and 1 base from J, with 22 bases in between. Germline loops: CDR1 DFQATT, CDR2 SNEGSKA (reference sequence).

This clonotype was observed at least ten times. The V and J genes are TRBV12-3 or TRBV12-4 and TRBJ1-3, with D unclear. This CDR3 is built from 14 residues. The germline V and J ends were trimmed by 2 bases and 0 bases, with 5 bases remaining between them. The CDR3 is CASSLWGSGNTIYF. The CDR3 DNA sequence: TGTGCCAGCAGTTTATGGGGCTCTGGAAACACCATATATTTT.

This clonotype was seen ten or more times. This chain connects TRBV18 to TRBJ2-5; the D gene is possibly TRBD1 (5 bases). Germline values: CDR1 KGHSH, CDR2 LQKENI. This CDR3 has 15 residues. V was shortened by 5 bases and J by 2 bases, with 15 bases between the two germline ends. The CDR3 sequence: CASSSKDIRQETQYF. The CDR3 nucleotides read TGTGCCAGCTCATCAAAGGACATCAGACAAGAGACCCAGTACTTC. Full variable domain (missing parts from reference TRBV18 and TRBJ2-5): NAGVMQNPRHLVRRRGQEARLRCSPMKGHSHVYWYRQLPEEGLKFMVYLQKENIIDESGMPKERFSAEFPKEGPSILRIQQVVRGDSAAYFCASSSKDIRQETQYFGPGTRLLVL.

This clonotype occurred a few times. CDR3 amino acids: CASSVAGTSIGNEQFF. CDR3 bases: TGTGCCAGCAGCGTAGCTGGGACTAGCATCGGCAATGAGCAGTTCTTC. This sequence joins TRBV9 and TRBJ2-1; 9 positions match TRBD2. The CDR3 sequence is 16 residues long. The V gene's germline CDR1 is SGDLS and CDR2 YYNGEE. Trimming cost V 0 bases and J 6 bases; bases outside gene matches: 7.

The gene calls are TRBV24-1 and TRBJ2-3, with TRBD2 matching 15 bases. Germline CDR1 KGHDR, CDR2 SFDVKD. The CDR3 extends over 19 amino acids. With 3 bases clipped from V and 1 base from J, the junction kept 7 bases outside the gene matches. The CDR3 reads CATSDPGTSGRLGTDTQYF. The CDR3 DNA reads TGTGCCACCAGTGATCCAGGGACTAGCGGGAGGTTGGGCACAGATACGCAGTATTTT.

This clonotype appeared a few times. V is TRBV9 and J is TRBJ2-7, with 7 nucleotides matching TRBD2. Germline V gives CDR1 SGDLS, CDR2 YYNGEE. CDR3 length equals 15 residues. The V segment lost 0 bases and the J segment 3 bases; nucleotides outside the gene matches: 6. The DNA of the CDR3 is TGTGCCAGCAGCGTAGCGGGGGAGGGTGGCTACGAGCAGTACTTC. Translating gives CASSVAGEGGYEQYF.

CDR3 bases: TGTGCCAGCAGCTCCAAACTAGCGGGAGAATTCAATGAGCAGTTCTTC. Protein sequence: CASSSKLAGEFNEQFF. The chain has TRBV7-2 and TRBJ2-1; 11 bases are shared with TRBD2. The CDR3 is 16 residues long. V shed 4 bases and J 6 bases; nucleotides not matched to a gene: 8. Looked up from germline, CDR1 is SGHTA and CDR2 is FQGNSA.

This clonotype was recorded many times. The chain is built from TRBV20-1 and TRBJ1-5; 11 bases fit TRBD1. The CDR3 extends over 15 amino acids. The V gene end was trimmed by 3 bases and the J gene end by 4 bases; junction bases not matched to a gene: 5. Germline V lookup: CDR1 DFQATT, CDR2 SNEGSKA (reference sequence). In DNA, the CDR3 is TGCAGTGCTAGGGACAGGGGGCCCTTTAATCAGCCCCAGCATTTT. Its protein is CSARDRGPFNQPQHF.

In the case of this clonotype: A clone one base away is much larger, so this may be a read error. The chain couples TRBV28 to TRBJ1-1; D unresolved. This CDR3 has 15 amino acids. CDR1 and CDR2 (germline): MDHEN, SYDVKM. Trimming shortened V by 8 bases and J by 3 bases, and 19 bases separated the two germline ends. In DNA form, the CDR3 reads TGTGCCAGCGGCCCCGGCTTGACTGTGTACACTGAAGCTTTCTTT. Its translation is CASGPGLTVYTEAFF.

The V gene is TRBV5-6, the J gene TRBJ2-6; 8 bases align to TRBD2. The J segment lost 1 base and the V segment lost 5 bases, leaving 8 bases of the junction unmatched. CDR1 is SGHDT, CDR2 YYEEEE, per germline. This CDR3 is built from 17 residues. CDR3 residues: CASSRGLVWSGANVLTF. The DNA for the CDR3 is TGTGCCAGCAGTAGGGGACTAGTTTGGTCTGGGGCCAACGTCCTGACTTTC. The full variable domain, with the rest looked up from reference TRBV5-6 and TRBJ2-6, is DAGVTQSPTHLIKTRGQQVTLRCSPKSGHDTVSWYQQALGQGPQFIFQYYEEEERQRGNFPDRFSGHQFPNYSSELNVNALLLGDSALYLCASSRGLVWSGANVLTFGAGSRLTVL.